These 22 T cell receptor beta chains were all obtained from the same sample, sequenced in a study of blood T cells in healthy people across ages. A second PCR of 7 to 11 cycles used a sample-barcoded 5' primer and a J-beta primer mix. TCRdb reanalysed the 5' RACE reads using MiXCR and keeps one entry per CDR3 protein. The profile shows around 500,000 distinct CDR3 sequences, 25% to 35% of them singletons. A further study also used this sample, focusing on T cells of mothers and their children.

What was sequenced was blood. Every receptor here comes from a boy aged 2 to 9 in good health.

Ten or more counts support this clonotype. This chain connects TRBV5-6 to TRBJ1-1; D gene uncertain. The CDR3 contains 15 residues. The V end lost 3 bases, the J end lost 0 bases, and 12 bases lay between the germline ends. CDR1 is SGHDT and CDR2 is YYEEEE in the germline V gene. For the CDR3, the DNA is TGTGCCAGCAGCTACCCGACGGGAATGAACACTGAAGCTTTCTTT. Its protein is CASSYPTGMNTEAFF. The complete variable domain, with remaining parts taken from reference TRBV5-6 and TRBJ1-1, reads DAGVTQSPTHLIKTRGQQVTLRCSPKSGHDTVSWYQQALGQGPQFIFQYYEEEERQRGNFPDRFSGHQFPNYSSELNVNALLLGDSALYLCASSYPTGMNTEAFFGQGTRLTVV.

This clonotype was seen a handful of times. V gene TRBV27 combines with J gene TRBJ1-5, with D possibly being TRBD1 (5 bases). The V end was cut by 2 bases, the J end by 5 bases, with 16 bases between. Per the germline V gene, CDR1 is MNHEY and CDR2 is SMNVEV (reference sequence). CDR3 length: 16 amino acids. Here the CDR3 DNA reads TGTGCCAGCAGTTTAACGACAGCCCTGGGGGATCAGCCCCAGCATTTT. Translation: CASSLTTALGDQPQHF.

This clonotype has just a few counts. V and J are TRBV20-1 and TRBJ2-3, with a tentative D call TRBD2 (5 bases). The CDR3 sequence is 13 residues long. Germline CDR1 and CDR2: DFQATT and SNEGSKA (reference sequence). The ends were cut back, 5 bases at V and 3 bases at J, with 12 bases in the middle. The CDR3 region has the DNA TGCAGTGCTCAGTCGGGATCGACAGATACGCAGTATTTT. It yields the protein CSAQSGSTDTQYF.

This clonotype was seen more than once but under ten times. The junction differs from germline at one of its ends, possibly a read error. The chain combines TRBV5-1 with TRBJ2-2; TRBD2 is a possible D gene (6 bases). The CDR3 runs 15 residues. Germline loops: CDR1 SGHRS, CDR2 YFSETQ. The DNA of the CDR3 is TGCGCCAGCAGCTTAGAGTACGCGAACACCGGGGGGCTGTTTTTT. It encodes CASSLEYANTGGLFF.

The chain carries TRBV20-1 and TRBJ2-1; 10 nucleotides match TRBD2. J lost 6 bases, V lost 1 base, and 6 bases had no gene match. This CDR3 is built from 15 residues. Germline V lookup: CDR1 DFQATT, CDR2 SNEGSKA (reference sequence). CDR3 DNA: TGCAGTGCTAGAGTGGCTAGCGGGAGCTTCAATGAGCAGTTCTTC. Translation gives CSARVASGSFNEQFF.

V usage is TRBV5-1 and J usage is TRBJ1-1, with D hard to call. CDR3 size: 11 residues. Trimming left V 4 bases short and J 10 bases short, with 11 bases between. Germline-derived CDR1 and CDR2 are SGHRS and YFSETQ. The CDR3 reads CASSLGPVAFF. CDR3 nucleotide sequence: TGCGCCAGCAGCCTCGGGCCCGTAGCTTTCTTT.

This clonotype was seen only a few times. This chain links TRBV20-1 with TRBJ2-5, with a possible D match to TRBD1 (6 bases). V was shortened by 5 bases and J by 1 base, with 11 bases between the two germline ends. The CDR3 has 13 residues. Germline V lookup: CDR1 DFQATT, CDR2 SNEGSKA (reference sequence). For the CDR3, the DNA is TGCAGTGCTGGTTACAGGGCCCAAGAGACCCAGTACTTC. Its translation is CSAGYRAQETQYF.

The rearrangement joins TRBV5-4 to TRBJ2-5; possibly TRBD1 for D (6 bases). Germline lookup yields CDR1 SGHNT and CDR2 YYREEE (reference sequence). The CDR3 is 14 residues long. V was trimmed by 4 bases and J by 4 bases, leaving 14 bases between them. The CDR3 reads CASSPQQGRETQYF. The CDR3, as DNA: TGTGCCAGCAGCCCCCAACAGGGAAGAGAGACCCAGTACTTC.

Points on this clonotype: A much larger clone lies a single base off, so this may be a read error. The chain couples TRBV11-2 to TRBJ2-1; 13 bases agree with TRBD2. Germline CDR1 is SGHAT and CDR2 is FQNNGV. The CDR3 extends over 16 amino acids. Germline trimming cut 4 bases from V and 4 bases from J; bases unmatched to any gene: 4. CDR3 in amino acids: CASSSWTSGSYNEQFF. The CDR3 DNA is TGTGCCAGCAGCTCTTGGACTAGCGGGAGTTACAATGAGCAGTTCTTC.

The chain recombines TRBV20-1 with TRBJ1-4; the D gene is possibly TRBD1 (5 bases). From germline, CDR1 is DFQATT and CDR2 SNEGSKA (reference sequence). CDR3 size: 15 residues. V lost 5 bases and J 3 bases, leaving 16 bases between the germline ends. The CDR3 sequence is CSAGGSSKANEKLFF. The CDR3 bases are TGCAGTGCTGGGGGGTCTAGCAAAGCTAATGAAAAACTGTTTTTT.

The CDR3 coding sequence is TGCAGTGCTACAACCACAGAGACCCAGTACTTC. The encoded protein is CSATTTETQYF. This chain connects TRBV20-1 to TRBJ2-5; D ambiguous. With 4 bases removed from V and 4 bases from J, the gap between germline ends came to 7 bases. The CDR3 runs 11 residues. Germline CDR1 and CDR2: DFQATT and SNEGSKA (reference sequence).

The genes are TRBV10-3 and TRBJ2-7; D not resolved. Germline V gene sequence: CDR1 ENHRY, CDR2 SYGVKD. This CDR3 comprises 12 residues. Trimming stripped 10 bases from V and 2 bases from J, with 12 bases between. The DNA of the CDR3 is TGTGCCACCGAGCGAGTCCCCTACGAGCAGTACTTC. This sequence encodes CATERVPYEQYF.

CDR3 in amino acids: CASSLYWQEQETQYF. CDR3 DNA sequence: TGCGCCAGCAGCCTTTATTGGCAGGAGCAAGAGACCCAGTACTTC. The chain recombines TRBV5-1 with TRBJ2-5; D gene ambiguous. Germline lookup yields CDR1 SGHRS and CDR2 YFSETQ. Trimming stripped 4 bases from V and 2 bases from J, with 15 bases between. The length of the CDR3 is 15 residues.

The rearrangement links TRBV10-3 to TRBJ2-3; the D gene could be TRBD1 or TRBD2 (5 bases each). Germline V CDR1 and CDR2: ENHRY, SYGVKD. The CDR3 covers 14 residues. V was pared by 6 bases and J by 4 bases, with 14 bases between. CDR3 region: CAIRARDVADTQYF. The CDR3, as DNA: TGTGCCATCAGGGCCCGGGACGTAGCAGATACGCAGTATTTT.

The CDR3 DNA follows: TGCGCCAGCAGCCAAGTGGTCACAACCACCGGGGAGCTGTTTTTT. Its translation: CASSQVVTTTGELFF. The gene calls are TRBV4-1 and TRBJ2-2; no clear D gene. V was trimmed by 1 base and J by 4 bases, leaving 10 bases between them. From germline, CDR1 is MGHRA and CDR2 YSYEKL. CDR3 length: 15 residues.

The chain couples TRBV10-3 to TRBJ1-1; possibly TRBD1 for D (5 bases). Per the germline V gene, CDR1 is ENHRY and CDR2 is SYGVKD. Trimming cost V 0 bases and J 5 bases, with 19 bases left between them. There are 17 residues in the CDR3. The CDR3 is CAISESKVRGGSTEAFF. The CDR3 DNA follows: TGTGCCATCAGTGAGTCGAAGGTGAGGGGAGGGAGTACTGAAGCTTTCTTT.

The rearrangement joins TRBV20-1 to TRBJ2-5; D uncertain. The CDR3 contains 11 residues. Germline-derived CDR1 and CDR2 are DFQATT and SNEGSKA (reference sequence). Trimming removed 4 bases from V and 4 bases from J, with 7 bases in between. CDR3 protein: CSAMAAETQYF. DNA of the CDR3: TGCAGTGCTATGGCGGCAGAGACCCAGTACTTC.

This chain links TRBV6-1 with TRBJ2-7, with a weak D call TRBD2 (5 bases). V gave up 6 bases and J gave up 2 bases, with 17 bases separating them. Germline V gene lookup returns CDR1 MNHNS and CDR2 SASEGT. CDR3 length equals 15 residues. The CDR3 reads CASSVWTAPTYEQYF. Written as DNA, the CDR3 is TGTGCCAGCAGCGTTTGGACTGCGCCCACCTACGAGCAGTACTTC.

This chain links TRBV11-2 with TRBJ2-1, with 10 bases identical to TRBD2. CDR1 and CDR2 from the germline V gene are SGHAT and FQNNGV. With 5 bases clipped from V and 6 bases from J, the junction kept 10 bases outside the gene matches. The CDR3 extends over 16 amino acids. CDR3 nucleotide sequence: TGTGCCAGCAGCACAACGACCGGGACTAGCGTCAATGAGCAGTTCTTC. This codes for CASSTTTGTSVNEQFF.

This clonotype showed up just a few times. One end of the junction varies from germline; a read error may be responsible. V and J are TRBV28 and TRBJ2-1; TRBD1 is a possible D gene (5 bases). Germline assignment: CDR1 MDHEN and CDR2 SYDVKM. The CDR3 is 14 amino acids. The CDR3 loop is CASIGRGPYIEQFF. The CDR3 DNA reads TGTGCCAGCATTGGAAGGGGCCCTTACATTGAGCAGTTCTTC.

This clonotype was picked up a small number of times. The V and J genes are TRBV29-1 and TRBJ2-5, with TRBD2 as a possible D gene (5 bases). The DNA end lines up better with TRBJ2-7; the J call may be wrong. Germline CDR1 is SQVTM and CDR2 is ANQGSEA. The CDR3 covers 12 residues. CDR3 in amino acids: CSANGVVGEQYF. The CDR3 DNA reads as TGCAGCGCCAACGGGGTGGTCGGCGAGCAGTACTTC.

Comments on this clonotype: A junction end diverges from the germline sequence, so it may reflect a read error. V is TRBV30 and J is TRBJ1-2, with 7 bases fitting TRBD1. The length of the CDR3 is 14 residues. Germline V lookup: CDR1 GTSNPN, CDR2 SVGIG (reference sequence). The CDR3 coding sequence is TGTGCATCCGAGCCGGCAGGGGGTGACTATGGTTACACCTTC. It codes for CASEPAGGDYGYTF.